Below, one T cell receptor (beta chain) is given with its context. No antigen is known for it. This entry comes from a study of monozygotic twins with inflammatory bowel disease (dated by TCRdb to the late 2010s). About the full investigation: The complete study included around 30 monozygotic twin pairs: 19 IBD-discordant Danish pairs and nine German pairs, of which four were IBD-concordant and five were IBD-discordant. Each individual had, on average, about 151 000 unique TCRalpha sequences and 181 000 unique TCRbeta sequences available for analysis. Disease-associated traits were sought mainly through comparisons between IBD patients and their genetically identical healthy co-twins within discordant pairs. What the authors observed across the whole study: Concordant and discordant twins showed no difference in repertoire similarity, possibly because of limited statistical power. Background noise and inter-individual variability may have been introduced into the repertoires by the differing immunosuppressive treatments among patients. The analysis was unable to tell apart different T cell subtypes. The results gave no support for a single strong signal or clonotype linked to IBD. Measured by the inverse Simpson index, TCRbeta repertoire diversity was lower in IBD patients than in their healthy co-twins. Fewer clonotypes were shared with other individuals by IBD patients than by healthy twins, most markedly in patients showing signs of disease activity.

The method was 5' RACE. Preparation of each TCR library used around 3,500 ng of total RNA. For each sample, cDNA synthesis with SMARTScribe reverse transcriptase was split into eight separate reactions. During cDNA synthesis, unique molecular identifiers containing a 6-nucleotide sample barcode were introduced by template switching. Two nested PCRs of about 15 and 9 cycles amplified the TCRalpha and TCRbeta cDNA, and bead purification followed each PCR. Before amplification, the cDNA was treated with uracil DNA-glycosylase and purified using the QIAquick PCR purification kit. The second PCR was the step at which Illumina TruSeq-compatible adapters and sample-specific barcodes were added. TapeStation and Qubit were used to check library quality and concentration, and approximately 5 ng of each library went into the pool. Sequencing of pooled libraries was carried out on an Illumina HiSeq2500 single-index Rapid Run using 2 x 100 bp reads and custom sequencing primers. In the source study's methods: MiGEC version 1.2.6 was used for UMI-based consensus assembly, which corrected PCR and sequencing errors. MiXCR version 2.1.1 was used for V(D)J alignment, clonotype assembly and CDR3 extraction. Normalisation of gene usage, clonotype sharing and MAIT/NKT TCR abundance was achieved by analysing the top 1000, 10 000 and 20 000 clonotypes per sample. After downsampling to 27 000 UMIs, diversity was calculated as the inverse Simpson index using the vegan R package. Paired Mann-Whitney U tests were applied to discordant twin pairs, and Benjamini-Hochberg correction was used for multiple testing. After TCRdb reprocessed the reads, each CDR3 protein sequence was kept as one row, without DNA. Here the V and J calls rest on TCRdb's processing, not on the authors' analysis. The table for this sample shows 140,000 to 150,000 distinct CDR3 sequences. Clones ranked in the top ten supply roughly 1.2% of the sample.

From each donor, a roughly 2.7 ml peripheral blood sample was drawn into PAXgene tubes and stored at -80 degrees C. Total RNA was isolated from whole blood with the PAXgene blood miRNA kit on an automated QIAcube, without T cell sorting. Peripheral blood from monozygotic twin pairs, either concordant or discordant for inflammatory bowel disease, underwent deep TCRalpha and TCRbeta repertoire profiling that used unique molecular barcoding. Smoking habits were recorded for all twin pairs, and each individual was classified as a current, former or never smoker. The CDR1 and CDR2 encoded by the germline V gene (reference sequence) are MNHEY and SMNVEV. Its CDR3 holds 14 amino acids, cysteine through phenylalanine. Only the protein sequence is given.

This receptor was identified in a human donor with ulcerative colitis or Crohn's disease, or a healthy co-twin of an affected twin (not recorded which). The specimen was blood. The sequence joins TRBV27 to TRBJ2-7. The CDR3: CASSLTGYAYEQYF.